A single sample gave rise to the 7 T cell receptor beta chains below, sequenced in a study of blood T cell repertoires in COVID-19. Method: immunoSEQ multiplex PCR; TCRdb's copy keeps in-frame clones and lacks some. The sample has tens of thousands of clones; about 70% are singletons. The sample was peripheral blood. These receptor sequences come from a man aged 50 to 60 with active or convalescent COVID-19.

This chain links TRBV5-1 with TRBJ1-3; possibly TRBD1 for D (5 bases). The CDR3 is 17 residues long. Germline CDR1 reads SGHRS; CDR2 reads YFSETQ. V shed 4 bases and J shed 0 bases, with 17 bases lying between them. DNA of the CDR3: TGCGCCAGCAGCATTGTACCCCCCAGGGTCTCTGGAAACACCATATATTTT. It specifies CASSIVPPRVSGNTIYF.

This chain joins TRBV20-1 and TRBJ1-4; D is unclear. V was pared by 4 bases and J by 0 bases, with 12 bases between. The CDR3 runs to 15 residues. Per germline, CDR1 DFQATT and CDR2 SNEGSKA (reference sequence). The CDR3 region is CSAIDPPATNEKLFF. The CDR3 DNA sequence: TGCAGTGCTATTGACCCCCCTGCAACTAATGAAAAACTGTTTTTT.

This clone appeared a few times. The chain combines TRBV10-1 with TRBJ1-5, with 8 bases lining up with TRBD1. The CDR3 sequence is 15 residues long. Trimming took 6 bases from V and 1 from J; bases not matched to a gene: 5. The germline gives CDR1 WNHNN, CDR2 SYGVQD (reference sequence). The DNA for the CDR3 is TGCGCCAGCAGCCCCGCAGGGGGCAGCAATCAGCCCCAGCATTTT. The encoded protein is CASSPAGGSNQPQHF.

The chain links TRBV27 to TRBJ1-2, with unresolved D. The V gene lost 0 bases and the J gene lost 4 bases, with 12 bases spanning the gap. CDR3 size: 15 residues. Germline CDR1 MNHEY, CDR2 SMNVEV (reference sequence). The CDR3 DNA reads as TGTGCCAGCAGTTTATCGAATTGGGGAGGCTATGGCTACACCTTC. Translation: CASSLSNWGGYGYTF.

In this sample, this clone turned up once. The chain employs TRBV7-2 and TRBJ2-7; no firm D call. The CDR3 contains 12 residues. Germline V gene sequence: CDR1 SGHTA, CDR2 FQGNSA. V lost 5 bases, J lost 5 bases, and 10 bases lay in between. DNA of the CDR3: TGTGCCAGCAGCAGCCTCCGGGACGAGCAGTACTTC. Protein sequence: CASSSLRDEQYF. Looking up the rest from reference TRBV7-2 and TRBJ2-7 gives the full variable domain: GAGVSQSPSNKVTEKGKDVELRCDPISGHTALYWYRQSLGQGLEFLIYFQGNSAPDKSGLPSDRFSAERTGGSVSTLTIQRTQQEDSAVYLCASSSLRDEQYFGPGTRLTVT.

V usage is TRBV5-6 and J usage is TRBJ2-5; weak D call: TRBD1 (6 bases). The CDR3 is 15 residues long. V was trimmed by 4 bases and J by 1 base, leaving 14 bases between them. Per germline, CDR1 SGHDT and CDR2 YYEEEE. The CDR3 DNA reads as TGTGCCAGCAGCCCTCCGACGACAGGCCAAGAGACCCAGTACTTC. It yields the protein CASSPPTTGQETQYF. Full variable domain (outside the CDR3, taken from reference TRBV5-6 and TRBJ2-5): DAGVTQSPTHLIKTRGQQVTLRCSPKSGHDTVSWYQQALGQGPQFIFQYYEEEERQRGNFPDRFSGHQFPNYSSELNVNALLLGDSALYLCASSPPTTGQETQYFGPGTRLLVL.

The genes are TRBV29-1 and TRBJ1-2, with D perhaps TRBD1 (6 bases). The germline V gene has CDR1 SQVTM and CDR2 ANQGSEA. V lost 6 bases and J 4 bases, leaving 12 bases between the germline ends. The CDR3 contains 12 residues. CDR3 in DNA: TGCAGCGTAGGGTCGACAGGCTATGGCTACACCTTC. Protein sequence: CSVGSTGYGYTF.